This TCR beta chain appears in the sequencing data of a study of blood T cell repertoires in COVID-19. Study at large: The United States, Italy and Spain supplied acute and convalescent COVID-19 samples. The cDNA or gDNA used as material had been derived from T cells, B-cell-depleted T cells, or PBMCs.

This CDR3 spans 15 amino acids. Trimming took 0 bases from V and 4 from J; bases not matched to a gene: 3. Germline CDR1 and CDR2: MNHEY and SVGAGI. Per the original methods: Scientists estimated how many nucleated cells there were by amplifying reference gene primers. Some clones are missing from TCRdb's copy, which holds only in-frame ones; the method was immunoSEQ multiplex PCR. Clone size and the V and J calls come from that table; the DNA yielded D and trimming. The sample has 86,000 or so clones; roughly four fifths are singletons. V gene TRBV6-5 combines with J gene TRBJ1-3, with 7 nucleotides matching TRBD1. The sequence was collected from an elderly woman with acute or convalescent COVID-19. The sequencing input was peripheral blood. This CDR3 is CASSYSWGQGNTIYF. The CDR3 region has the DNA TGTGCCAGCAGTTACTCGTGGGGACAGGGAAACACCATATATTTT.